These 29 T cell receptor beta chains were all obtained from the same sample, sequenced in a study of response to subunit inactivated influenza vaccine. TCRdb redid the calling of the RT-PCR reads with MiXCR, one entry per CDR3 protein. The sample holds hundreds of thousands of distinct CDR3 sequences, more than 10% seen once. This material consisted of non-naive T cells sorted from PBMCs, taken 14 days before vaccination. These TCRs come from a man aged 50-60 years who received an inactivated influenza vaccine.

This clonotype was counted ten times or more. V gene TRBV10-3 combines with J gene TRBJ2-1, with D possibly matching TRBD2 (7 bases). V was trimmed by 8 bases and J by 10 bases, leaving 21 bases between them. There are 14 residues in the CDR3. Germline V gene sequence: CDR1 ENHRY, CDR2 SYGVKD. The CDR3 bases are TGTGCCATCGGACCGAGGGGGGGTTTAAAAGAGCAGTTCTTC. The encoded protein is CAIGPRGGLKEQFF.

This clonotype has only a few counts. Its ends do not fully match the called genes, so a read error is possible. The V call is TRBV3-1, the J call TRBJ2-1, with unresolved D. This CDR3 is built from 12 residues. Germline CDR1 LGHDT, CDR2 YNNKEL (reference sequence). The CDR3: CASSQVDTNPDF. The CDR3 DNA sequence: TGTGCCAGCAGCCAAGTCGACACCAACCCTGACTTC.

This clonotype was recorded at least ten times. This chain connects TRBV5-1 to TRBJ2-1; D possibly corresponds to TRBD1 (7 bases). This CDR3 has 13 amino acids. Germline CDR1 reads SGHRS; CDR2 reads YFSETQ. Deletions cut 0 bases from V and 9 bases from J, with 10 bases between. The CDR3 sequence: CASSLGQGGEQFF. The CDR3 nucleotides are TGCGCCAGCAGCTTGGGACAGGGAGGTGAGCAGTTCTTC.

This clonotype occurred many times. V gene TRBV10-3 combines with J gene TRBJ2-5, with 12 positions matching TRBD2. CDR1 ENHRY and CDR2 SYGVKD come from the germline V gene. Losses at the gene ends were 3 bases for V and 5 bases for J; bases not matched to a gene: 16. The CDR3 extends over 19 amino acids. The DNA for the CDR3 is TGTGCCATCAGTGATCGGATGGCTAGCGGGAGGGCCACGGGTGAGACCCAGTACTTC. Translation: CAISDRMASGRATGETQYF.

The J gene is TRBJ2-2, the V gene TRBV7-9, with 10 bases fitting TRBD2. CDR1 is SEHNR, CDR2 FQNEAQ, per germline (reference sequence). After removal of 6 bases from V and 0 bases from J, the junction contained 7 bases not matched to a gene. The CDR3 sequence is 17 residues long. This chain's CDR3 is CASRSGTSVSNTGELFF. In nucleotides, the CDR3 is TGTGCCAGCAGGTCCGGGACTAGCGTCTCGAACACCGGGGAGCTGTTTTTT.

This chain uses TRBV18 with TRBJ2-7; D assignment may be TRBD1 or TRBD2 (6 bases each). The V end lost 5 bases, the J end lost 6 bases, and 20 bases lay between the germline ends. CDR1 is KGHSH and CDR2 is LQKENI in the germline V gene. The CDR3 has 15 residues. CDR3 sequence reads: CASSISIGGGGEQYF. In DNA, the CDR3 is TGTGCCAGCTCAATCAGCATCGGTGGAGGGGGCGAGCAGTACTTC.

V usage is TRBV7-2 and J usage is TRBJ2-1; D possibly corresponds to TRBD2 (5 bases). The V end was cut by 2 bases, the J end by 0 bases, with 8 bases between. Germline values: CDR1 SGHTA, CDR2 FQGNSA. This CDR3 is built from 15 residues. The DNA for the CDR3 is TGTGCCAGCAGCTTAACGGGGAGCTCCTACAATGAGCAGTTCTTC. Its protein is CASSLTGSSYNEQFF.

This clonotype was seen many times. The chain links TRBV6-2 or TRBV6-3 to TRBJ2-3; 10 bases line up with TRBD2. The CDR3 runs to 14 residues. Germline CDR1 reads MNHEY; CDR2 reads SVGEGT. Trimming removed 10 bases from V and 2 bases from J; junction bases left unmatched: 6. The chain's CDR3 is CATTGLAATDTQYF. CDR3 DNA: TGTGCCACGACCGGACTAGCGGCCACAGATACGCAGTATTTT.

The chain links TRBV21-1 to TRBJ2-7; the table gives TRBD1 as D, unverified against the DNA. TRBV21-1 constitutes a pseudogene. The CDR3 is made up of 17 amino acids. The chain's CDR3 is CASSKIKGWGYSHEQYF. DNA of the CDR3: TGTGCCAGCAGCAAGATAAAGGGGTGGGGTTATTCCCACGAGCAGTACTTC.

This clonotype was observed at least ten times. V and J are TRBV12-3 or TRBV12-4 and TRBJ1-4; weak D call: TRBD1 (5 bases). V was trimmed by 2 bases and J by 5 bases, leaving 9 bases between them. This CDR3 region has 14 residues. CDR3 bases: TGTGCCAGCAGTTTAAGGGAGGGGAATGAAAAACTGTTTTTT. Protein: CASSLREGNEKLFF.

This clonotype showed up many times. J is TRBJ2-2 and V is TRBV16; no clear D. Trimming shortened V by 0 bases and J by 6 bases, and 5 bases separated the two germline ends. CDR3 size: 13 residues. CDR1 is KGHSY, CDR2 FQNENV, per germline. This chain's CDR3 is CASSQSVAGELFF. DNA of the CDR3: TGTGCCAGCAGCCAATCGGTCGCCGGGGAGCTGTTTTTT.

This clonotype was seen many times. This CDR3 reads CAISDRSTQGSDIVRQYF. CDR3 bases: TGTGCCATCAGTGATCGATCAACACAGGGCTCCGATATAGTACGGCAGTACTTC. V is TRBV10-3 and J is TRBJ2-7; D might be TRBD1 (6 bases). Germline CDR1 reads ENHRY; CDR2 reads SYGVKD. The ends were cut back, 3 bases at V and 9 bases at J, with 30 bases in the middle. This CDR3 is 18 amino acids long.

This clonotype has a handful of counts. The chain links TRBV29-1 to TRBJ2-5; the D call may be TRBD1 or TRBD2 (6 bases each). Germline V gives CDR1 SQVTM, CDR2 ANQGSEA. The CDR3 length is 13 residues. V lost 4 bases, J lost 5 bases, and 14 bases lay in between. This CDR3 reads CSVGRGQWETQYF. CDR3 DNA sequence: TGCAGCGTTGGCCGGGGGCAGTGGGAGACCCAGTACTTC.

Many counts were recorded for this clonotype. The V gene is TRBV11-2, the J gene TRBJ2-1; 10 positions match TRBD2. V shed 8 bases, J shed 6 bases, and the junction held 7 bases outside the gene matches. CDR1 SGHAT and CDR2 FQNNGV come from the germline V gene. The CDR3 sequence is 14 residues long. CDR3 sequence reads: CASRELAGSNEQFF. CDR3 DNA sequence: TGTGCCAGCCGGGAACTAGCGGGAAGCAATGAGCAGTTCTTC.

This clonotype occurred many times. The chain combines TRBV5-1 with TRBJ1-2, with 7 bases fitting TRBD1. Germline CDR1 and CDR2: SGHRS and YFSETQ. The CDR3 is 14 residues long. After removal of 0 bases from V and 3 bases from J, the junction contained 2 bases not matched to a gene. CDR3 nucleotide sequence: TGCGCCAGCAGCTTGGCCGGGACAGACTATGGCTACACCTTC. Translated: CASSLAGTDYGYTF.

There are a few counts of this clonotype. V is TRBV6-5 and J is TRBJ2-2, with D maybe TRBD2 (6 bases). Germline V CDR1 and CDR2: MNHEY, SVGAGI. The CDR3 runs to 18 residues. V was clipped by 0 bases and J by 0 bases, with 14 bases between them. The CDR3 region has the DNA TGTGCCAGCAGTTACTCGAGGGCGGGGACCGCGAACACCGGGGAGCTGTTTTTT. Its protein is CASSYSRAGTANTGELFF.

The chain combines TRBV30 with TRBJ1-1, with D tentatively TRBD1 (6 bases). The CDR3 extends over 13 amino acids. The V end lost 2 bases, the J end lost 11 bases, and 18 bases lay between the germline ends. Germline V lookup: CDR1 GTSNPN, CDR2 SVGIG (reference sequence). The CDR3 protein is CAWSSGVSVQAFF. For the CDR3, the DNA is TGTGCCTGGAGTTCAGGGGTGTCGGTTCAGGCTTTCTTT.

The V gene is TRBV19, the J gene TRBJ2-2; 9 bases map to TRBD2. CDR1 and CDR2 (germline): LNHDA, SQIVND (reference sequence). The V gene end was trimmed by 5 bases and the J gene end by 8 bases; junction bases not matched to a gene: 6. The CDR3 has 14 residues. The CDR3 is CASSRGLASGELFF. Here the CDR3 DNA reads TGTGCCAGTAGTCGGGGACTAGCATCGGGGGAGCTGTTTTTT.

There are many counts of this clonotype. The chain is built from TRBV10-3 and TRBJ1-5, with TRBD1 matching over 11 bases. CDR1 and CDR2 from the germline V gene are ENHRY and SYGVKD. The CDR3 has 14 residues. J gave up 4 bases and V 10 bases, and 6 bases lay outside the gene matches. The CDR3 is CASWDRGSNQPQHF. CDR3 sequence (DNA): TGTGCCAGCTGGGACAGGGGGAGTAATCAGCCCCAGCATTTT.

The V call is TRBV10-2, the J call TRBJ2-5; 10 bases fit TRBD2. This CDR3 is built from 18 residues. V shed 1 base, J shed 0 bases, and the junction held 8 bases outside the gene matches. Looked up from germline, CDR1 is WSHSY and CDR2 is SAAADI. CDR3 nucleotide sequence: TGCGCCAGCAGTGAGTTATCTAGCGGGGGAGCCAACCAAGAGACCCAGTACTTC. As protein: CASSELSSGGANQETQYF.

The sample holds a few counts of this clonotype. The CDR3, as DNA: TGTGCCATCAAGATTACAGGGGGCTTTGGAAACACCATATATTTT. Its translation is CAIKITGGFGNTIYF. V usage is TRBV10-3 and J usage is TRBJ1-3; 9 nucleotides line up with TRBD1. The trim removed 7 bases at V and 3 bases at J, leaving 7 bases unmatched. CDR3 length: 15 amino acids. In germline, CDR1 is ENHRY, CDR2 SYGVKD.

CDR3 loop: CSARSGLPTNTGELFF. The CDR3 nucleotides read TGCAGTGCTCGCTCGGGACTCCCTACGAACACCGGGGAGCTGTTTTTT. The rearrangement joins TRBV20-1 to TRBJ2-2, with D tentatively TRBD2 (6 bases). The CDR3 runs 16 residues. Germline-derived CDR1 and CDR2 are DFQATT and SNEGSKA (reference sequence). Trimming pared 5 bases from V and 0 bases from J, leaving 16 bases between.

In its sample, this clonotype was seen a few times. CDR3 in DNA: TGTGCCAGCAGCGCCGAACAAGCCGGGGAGCTGTTTTTT. Its translation is CASSAEQAGELFF. The chain carries TRBV5-5 and TRBJ2-2; no firm D call. The V gene's germline CDR1 is SGHKS and CDR2 YYEKEE (reference sequence). Between the trimmed V and J ends, which lost 4 bases and 6 bases, there was a span of 10 bases. The CDR3 extends over 13 amino acids.

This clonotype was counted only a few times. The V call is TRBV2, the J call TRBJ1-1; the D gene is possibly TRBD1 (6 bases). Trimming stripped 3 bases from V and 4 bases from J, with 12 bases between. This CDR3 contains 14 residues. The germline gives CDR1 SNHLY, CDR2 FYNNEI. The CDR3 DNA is TGTGCCAGCAGTGAGGGGGGGCACACCACTGAAGCTTTCTTT. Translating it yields CASSEGGHTTEAFF.

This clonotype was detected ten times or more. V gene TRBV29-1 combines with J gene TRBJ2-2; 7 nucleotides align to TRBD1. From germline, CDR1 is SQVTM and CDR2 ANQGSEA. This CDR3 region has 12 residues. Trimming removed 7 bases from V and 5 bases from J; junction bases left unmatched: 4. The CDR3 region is CSGSGGTGELFF. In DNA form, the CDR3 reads TGCAGCGGCTCAGGGGGAACCGGGGAGCTGTTTTTT.

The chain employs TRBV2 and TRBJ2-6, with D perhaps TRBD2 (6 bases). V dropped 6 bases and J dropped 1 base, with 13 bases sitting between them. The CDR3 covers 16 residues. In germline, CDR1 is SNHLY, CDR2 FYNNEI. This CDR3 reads CASRASRGSGANVLTF. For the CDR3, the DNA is TGTGCCAGCAGGGCGAGCCGGGGGTCTGGGGCCAACGTCCTGACTTTC.

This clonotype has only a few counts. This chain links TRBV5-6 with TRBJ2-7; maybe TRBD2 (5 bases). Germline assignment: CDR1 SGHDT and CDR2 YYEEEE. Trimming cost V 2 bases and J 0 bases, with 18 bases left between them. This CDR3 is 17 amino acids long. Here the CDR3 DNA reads TGTGCCAGCAGCTTCCTAGCCAGGAGGACCAGCTCCTACGAGCAGTACTTC. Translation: CASSFLARRTSSYEQYF.

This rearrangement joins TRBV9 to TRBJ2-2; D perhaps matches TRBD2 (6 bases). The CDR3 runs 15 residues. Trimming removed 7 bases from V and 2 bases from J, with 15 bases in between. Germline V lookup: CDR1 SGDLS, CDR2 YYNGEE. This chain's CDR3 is CASSSGLSNTGELFF. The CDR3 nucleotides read TGTGCCAGCTCCTCGGGACTCTCAAACACCGGGGAGCTGTTTTTT.

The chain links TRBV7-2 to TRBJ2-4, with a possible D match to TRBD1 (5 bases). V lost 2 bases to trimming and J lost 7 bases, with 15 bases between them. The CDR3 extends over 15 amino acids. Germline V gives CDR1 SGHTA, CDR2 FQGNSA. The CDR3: CASSLTGLPGNIQYF. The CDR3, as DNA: TGTGCCAGCAGCTTAACAGGTCTTCCTGGGAACATTCAGTACTTC.